The sequence of this T cell receptor beta chain was determined in a study of cytomegalovirus exposure and HLA in healthy donors. Findings and caveats of the study: CMV serostatus stood as the only immune exposure information on hand.

Remarks on this clone: Its antigen is unknown.

Trimming took 7 bases from V and 0 from J; bases not matched to a gene: 0. From germline, CDR1 is LNHDA and CDR2 SQIVND (reference sequence). The CDR3 totals 14 residues. The PCR contained 60 Vbeta and 13 Jbeta primers. The protocol was immunoSEQ multiplex PCR, while the TCRdb copy is restricted to in-frame clones and leaves out a portion. The sample contains 150,000 to 170,000 clones, around 70% of which appear only once. The gene calls are TRBV19 and TRBJ2-1; 10 bases fit TRBD2. The source of this sequence is a man between 25 and 39 years old in good health and CMV-seronegative. The sample comprised PBMCs. DNA of the CDR3: TGTGCCAGTACTAGCGGGGGCTCCTACAATGAGCAGTTCTTC. Its translation: CASTSGGSYNEQFF.